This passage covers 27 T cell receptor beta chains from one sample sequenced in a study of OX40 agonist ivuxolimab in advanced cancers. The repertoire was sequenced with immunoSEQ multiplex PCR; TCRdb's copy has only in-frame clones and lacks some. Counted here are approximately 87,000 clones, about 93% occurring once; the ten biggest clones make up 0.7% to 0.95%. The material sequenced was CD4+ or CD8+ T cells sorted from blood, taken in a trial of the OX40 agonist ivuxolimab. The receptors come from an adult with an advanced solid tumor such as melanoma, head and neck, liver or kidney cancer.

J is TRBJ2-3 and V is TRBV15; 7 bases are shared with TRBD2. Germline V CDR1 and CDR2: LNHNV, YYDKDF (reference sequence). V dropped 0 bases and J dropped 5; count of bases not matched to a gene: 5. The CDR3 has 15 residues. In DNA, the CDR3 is TGTGCCACCAGCAGAGAGGCGGGAGTGGGAGATACGCAGTATTTT. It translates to CATSREAGVGDTQYF.

CDR3 sequence reads: CASSLRTSGTNQETQYF. The CDR3 DNA sequence: TGTGCCAGCAGCTTACGGACTAGCGGGACGAACCAAGAGACCCAGTACTTC. The gene calls are TRBV7-2 and TRBJ2-5; 12 nucleotides line up with TRBD2. CDR1 and CDR2 from the germline V gene are SGHTA and FQGNSA. The CDR3 consists of 17 residues. Trimming took 2 bases from V and 0 from J; bases not matched to a gene: 4.

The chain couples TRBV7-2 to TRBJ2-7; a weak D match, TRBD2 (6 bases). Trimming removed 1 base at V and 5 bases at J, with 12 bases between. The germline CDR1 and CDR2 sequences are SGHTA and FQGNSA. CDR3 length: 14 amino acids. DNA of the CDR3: TGTGCCAGCAGCTTAGGCGGGATTGTAGACGAGCAGTACTTC. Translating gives CASSLGGIVDEQYF. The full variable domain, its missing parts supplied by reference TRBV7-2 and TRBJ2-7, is GAGVSQSPSNKVTEKGKDVELRCDPISGHTALYWYRQSLGQGLEFLIYFQGNSAPDKSGLPSDRFSAERTGGSVSTLTIQRTQQEDSAVYLCASSLGGIVDEQYFGPGTRLTVT.

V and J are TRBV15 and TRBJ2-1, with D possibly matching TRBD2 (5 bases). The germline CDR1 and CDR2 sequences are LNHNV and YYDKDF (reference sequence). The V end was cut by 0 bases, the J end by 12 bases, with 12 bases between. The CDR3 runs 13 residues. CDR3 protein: CATSRDGAGGQFF. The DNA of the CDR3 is TGTGCCACCAGCAGAGACGGTGCTGGAGGGCAGTTCTTC.

Written as DNA, the CDR3 is TGTGCCAGCAGTTTTTCGGGTGACAGGGACCGGAATGGCTACACCTTC. Protein sequence: CASSFSGDRDRNGYTF. The chain joins TRBV28 to TRBJ1-2; 7 bases map to TRBD1. Losses at the gene ends were 3 bases for V and 6 bases for J; bases not matched to a gene: 13. This CDR3 has 16 amino acids. Germline loops: CDR1 MDHEN, CDR2 SYDVKM.

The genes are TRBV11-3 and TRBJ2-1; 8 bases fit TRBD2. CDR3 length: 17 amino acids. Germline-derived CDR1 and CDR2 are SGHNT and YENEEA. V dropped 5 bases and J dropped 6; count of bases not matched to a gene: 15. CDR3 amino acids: CASSTRTSPRWSNEQFF. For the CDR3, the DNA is TGTGCCAGCAGCACCCGGACTAGCCCCCGTTGGAGCAATGAGCAGTTCTTC.

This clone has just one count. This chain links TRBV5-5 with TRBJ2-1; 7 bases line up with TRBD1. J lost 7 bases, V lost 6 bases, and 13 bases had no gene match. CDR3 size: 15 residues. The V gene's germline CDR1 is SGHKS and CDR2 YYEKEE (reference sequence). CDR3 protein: CASTSLPGQTNEQFF. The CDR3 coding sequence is TGTGCCAGCACCTCTCTACCGGGACAGACGAATGAGCAGTTCTTC.

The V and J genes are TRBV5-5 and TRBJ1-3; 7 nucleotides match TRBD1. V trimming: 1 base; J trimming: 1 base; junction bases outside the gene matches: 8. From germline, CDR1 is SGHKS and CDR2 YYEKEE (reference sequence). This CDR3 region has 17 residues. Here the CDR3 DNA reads TGTGCCAGCAGCTTGATGGCAGGGGGTCAGTCTGGAAACACCATATATTTT. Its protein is CASSLMAGGQSGNTIYF.

The CDR3 region is CASNAQLRGETQYF. DNA of the CDR3: TGTGCCAGCAACGCCCAATTGAGGGGAGAGACCCAGTACTTC. The chain employs TRBV2 and TRBJ2-5, with D possibly being TRBD1 or TRBD2 (5 bases each). Per germline, CDR1 SNHLY and CDR2 FYNNEI. CDR3 length: 14 residues. V lost 7 bases and J 4 bases, leaving 16 bases between the germline ends.

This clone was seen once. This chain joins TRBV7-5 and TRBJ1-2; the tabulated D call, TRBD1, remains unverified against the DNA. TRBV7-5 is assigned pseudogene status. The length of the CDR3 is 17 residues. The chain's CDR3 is CARSLRRPGGKGYGYTF. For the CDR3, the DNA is TGTGCCAGAAGCTTAAGACGTCCAGGGGGCAAGGGCTATGGCTACACCTTC.

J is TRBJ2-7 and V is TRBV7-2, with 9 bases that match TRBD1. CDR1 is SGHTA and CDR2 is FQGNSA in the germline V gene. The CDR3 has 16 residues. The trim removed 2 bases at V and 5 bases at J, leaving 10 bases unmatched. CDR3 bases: TGTGCCAGCAGCTTAAATCCCGGGACAGGGCAGAACGAGCAGTACTTC. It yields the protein CASSLNPGTGQNEQYF.

CDR3 DNA sequence: TGTGCCAGCAGTATCCAATACGAGCAGTACTTC. It is translated as CASSIQYEQYF. The rearrangement joins TRBV6-1 to TRBJ2-7; D is undetermined. The germline V gene has CDR1 MNHNS and CDR2 SASEGT. Trimming pared 5 bases from V and 4 bases from J, leaving 6 bases between. This CDR3 has 11 residues.

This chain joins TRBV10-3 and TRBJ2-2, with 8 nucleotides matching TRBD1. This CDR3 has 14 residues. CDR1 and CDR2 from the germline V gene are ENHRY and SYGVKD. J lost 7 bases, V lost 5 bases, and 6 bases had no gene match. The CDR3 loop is CAISRDRLGGELFF. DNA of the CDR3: TGTGCCATCAGTCGGGACAGGCTGGGCGGGGAGCTGTTTTTT.

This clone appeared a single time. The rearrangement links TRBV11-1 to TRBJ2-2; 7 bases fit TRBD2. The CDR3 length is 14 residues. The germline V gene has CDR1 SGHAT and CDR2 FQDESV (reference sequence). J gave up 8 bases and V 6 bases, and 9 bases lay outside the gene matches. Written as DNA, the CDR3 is TGTGCCAGCAGTACTAGCGAGGCACGTGGGGAGCTGTTTTTT. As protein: CASSTSEARGELFF.

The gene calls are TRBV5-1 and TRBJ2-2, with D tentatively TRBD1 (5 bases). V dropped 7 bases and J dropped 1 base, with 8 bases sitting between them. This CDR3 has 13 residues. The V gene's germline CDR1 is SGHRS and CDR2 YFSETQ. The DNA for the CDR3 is TGCGCCAGCGGGGCCGGGAACACCGGGGAGCTGTTTTTT. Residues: CASGAGNTGELFF.

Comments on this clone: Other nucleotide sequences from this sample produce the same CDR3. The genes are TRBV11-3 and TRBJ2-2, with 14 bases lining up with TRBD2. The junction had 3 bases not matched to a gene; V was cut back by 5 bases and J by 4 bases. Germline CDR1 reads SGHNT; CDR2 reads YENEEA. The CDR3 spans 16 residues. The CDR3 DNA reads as TGTGCCAGCAGCCCAGGACTAGCGGGAGGCACCGGGGAGCTGTTTTTT. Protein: CASSPGLAGGTGELFF.

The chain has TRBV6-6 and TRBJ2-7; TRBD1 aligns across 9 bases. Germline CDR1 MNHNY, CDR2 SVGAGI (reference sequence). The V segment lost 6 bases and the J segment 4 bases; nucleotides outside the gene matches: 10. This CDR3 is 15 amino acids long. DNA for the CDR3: TGTGCCAGCAGCACTACAGGGGGCGCGCTTTACGAGCAGTACTTC. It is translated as CASSTTGGALYEQYF.

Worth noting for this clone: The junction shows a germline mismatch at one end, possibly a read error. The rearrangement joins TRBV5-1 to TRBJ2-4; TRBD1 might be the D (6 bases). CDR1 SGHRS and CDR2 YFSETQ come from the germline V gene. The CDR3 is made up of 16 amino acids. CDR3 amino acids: CASRLGQGIVENIQYF. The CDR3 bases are TGCGCCAGCAGGTTGGGGCAGGGGATTGTAGAAAACATTCAGTACTTC. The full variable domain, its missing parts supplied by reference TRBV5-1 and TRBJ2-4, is KAGVTQTPRYLIKTRGQQVTLSCSPISGHRSVSWYQQTPGQGLQFLFEYFSETQRNKGNFPGRFSGRQFSNSRSEMNVSTLELGDSALYLCASRLGQGIVENIQYFGAGTRLSVL.

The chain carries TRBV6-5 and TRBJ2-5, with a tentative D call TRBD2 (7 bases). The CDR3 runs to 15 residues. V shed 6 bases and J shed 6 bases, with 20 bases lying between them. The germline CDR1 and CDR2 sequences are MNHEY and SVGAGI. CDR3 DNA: TGTGCCAGCAGGAGAGGGGGGGGAGGGCCCCAGACCCAGTACTTC. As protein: CASRRGGGGPQTQYF.

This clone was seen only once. Written as DNA, the CDR3 is TGCGCCAGCAGCTTGGCGGGACTAGTAATTGAGACCCAGTACTTC. Protein: CASSLAGLVIETQYF. The chain combines TRBV5-1 with TRBJ2-5; 8 bases line up with TRBD2. CDR3 length: 15 amino acids. Germline CDR1 SGHRS, CDR2 YFSETQ. V lost 0 bases, J lost 5 bases, and 6 bases stayed unmatched.

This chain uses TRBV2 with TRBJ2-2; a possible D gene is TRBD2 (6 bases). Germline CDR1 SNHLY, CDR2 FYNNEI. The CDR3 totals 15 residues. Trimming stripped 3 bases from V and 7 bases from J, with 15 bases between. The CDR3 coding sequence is TGTGCCAGCAGTGAGCGGGACCTAAGAGGCGGGGAGCTGTTTTTT. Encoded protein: CASSERDLRGGELFF. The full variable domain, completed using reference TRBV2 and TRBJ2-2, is EPEVTQTPSHQVTQMGQEVILRCVPISNHLYFYWYRQILGQKVEFLVSFYNNEISEKSEIFDDQFSVERPDGSNFTLKIRSTKLEDSAMYFCASSERDLRGGELFFGEGSRLTVL.

This CDR3 is CASSTDWSSGNTIYF. In DNA, the CDR3 is TGTGCCAGCAGCACGGACTGGAGCTCTGGAAACACCATATATTTT. The rearrangement joins TRBV5-6 to TRBJ1-3; no clear D gene. Germline lookup yields CDR1 SGHDT and CDR2 YYEEEE. The CDR3 has 15 residues. Trimming removed 4 bases at V and 0 bases at J, with 11 bases between.

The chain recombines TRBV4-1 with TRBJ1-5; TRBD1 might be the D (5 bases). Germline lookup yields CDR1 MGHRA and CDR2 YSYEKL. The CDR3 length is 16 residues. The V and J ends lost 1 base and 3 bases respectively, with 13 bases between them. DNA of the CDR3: TGCGCCAGCAGCCAAGCGGGGGGAGAGATCAATCAGCCCCAGCATTTT. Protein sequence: CASSQAGGEINQPQHF.

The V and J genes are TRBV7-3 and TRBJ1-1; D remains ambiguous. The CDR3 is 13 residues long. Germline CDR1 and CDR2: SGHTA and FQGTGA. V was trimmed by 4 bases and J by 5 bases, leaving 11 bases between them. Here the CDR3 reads CASSSLHGTEAFF. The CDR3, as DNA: TGTGCCAGCAGCTCGCTACATGGAACTGAAGCTTTCTTT.

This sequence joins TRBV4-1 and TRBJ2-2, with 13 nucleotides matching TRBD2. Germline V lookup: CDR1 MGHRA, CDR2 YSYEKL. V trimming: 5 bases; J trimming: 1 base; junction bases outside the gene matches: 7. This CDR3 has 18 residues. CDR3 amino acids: CASSSRTSGSGNTGELFF. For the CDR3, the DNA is TGCGCCAGCAGCTCGCGGACTAGCGGGAGTGGGAACACCGGGGAGCTGTTTTTT.

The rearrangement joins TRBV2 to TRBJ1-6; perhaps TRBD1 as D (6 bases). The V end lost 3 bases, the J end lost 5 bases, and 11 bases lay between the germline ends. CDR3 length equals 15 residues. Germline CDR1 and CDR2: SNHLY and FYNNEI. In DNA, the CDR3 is TGTGCCAGCAGTGACAGGGGATCAGATAATTCACCCCTCCACTTT. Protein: CASSDRGSDNSPLHF. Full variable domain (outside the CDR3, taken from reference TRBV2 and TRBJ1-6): EPEVTQTPSHQVTQMGQEVILRCVPISNHLYFYWYRQILGQKVEFLVSFYNNEISEKSEIFDDQFSVERPDGSNFTLKIRSTKLEDSAMYFCASSDRGSDNSPLHFGNGTRLTVT.

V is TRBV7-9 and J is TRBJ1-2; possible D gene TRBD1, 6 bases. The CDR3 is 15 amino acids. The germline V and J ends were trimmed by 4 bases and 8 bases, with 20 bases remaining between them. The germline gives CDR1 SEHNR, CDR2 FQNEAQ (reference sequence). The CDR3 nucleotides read TGTGCCAGCAGCTCCCTTCGGACAGCCCGGGCGGGCTACACCTTC. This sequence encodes CASSSLRTARAGYTF. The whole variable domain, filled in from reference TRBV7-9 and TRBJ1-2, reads DTGVSQNPRHKITKRGQNVTFRCDPISEHNRLYWYRQTLGQGPEFLTYFQNEAQLEKSRLLSDRFSAERPKGSFSTLEIQRTEQGDSAMYLCASSSLRTARAGYTFGSGTRLTVV.